This TCR beta chain emerged from a study of identical twins (dated by TCRdb to between 2015 and 2016). Background on the whole study: The study deep-sequenced TCR alpha and beta repertoires from monozygotic twins, unrelated adults of various ages and cord blood to test whether fetal clonotypes persist. To rule out contamination, replicate twin experiments were performed at different times with different library preparation protocols. Overall results and qualifications from the work: Compared with coincidental sharing between unrelated individuals, an excess of low generation-probability sequences was observed among out-of-frame TCR alpha sequences shared between twins. A weaker excess of twin sharing was found in beta out-of-frame sequences because the signal-to-noise ratio was lowered by fewer shared sequences. In monozygotic twins, recombination models systematically underestimated out-of-frame TCR alpha sharing, but the models matched the sharing seen between unrelated individuals. Because the same donors could not be followed over many years, the conclusions depended on cross-sectional statistical analysis. Invariant T cells such as MAIT and iNKT could partly confound zero-insertion analyses, though diverse VJ usage argued against this for most clonotypes. Fewer insertions were carried by abundant cord blood beta clonotypes; a weaker similar trend was observed in young adult naive repertoires, while no such trend was observed in memory repertoires.

The V and J ends are trimmed by 6 bases and 3 bases, leaving 9 bases between them. Counted from cysteine to phenylalanine, this CDR3 has 13 amino acids. CDR3 DNA only is kept here, 39 bases in frame from base 1. All donors were healthy Caucasians. The twin cohort comprised three pairs of female monozygotic twins, all aged roughly 18 to 30 years. Positive isolation kits from Invitrogen were used to isolate CD4+ and CD8+ T cell populations. The receptor library was made with 5' RACE. TCRdb records Illumina HiSeq 2000 as the sequencer. A universal primer binding site was introduced by template switching, and a unique molecular identifier was present in the final cDNA, enabling accurate counting of TCR cDNA molecules. First-strand cDNA for TCR alpha and beta chains was synthesized from specific primers in the conserved constant-segment region. To control for contamination, each cDNA library was double barcoded with a SMART-Mk sample barcode plus Illumina barcodes. Two successive PCR steps introduced TruSeq adapter sequences along with Illumina sample barcodes. The Illumina HiSeq platform was used with custom primers to sequence TCR alpha and beta cDNA libraries. In the source study's methods: Unique molecular identifiers were extracted from raw reads with MiGEC, and CDR3 positions were determined with MiXCR. Recombination models were inferred per individual with the repgenHMM and IGoR tools using an EM algorithm. Shared clonotypes were analyzed with the tcR package in R, and sharing was normalized by the product of cloneset sizes. Out-of-frame nonproductive sequences were analyzed to study raw recombination free of thymic and clonal selection effects. Starting from the raw public reads, TCRdb applied fastp trimming at Q25, assembled clones with MiXCR and retained in-frame beta chains. Each entry merges the rows of one CDR3 protein and shows their most common DNA and genes. TCRdb's processing, not the authors', yielded these V and J calls. The sample contains 500,000 to 600,000 distinct CDR3 sequences, around 20% of them found a single time. Under 0.95% of the sample is held by the ten biggest clonotypes.

For this clonotype: Its binding antigen is unknown. Base qualities are not at hand, and no much larger clone is one base apart.

The same data also went into a second study, on T cells expressing NK-cell markers. Drawing on the second study: Three sorted T-cell subsets (CD3+CD56+NKG2C+, CD3+CD56+NKG2C- and CD3+CD56-NKG2C+) from eight donors had their TCR beta-chain repertoires profiled. Among the eight sequenced donors, seven were HCMV-seropositive and one was HCMV-seronegative. In several experiments an anti-gammadeltaTCR antibody was added to restrict sorting to alphabetaTCR-expressing T cells. For 5 or 6 donors, the dominant CD3+CD56+NKG2C+ clonotypes were among the top 10 CD8+ clonotypes and accounted for about 1.0-7.5% of CD8+ T cells. Those dominant clonotypes were again the most abundant among CD3+CD56-NKG2C+ cells in a few donors, at about 28.3-60.1%. Whether the expanded NKG2C-expressing T cell clones were specific for HCMV antigens remained unclear. All eight donors whose samples were sequenced were randomly selected healthy volunteers, three of them men and five women. HCMV-specific IgG was detected in serum with a commercial ELISA kit to determine HCMV serostatus. MIGEC was used to demultiplex reads and group reads by UMI, and MiTCR was used to assemble and quantify clonotypes. To exclude erroneous sequences, only TCR cDNA sequences supported by at least two reads were retained. The tcR package was used for downstream repertoire analysis, and clonotypes were matched between fractions using CDR3 nucleotide sequence together with V segment. VDJmatch was used to annotate antigen specificity against VDJdb, with one amino acid substitution in CDR3 allowed.

Material for sequencing was CD4+ T cells sorted from blood. The sequence was collected from a woman between 18 and 30 years old in good health. The receptor chain draws on TRBV12-3 or TRBV12-4 and TRBJ1-5; the D region possibly corresponds to TRBD1 (6 bases align). The CDR3 protein is CASSEGDNQPQHF. The DNA reads TGTGCCAGCAGCGAGGGGGACAATCAGCCCCAGCATTTT.